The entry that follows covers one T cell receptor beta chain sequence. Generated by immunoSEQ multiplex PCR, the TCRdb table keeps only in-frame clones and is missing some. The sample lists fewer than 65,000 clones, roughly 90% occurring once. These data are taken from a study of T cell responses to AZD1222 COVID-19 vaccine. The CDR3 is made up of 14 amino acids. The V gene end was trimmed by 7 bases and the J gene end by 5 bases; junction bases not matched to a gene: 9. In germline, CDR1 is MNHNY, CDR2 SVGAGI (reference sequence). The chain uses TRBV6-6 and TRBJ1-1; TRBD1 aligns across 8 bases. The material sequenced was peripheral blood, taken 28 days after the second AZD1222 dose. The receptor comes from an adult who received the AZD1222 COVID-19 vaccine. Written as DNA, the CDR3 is TGTGCCAGCACGCCGGACAGGGCTGGGACTGAAGCTTTCTTT. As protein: CASTPDRAGTEAFF.